Below, 6 T cell receptor beta chains from the same sample are listed, as sequenced in a study of T cells in Graves' hyperthyroidism and ophthalmopathy. RNA transcripts gave rise to amplified TCR beta CDR3 regions. With the HTBI primer set, the TCR CDR3 went through a first round of RT-PCR. TCRdb used MiXCR to reprocess the multiplex PCR reads, holding one entry per CDR3 protein. Here the sample spans about 760,000 distinct CDR3 sequences, 35% being singletons. The sample consisted of blood. These receptors all stem from a woman in her thirties or forties with Graves' hyperthyroidism.

This clonotype was observed a single time. A much larger clone is a single base away; this may be a read error. Here the CDR3 reads CASSFQYTGELLF. In DNA form, the CDR3 reads TGTGCCAGCAGCTTTCAGTACACCGGGGAGCTGCTTTTT. This sequence joins TRBV7-8 and TRBJ2-2, with D possibly being TRBD2 (5 bases). Germline V gene data show CDR1 as SGHVS and CDR2 as FQNEAQ. The CDR3 has 13 residues.

This clonotype came up a few times. At one end, the junction sequence differs from germline, possibly due to a read error. The chain employs TRBV10-1 and TRBJ2-2; D is perhaps TRBD2 (5 bases). This CDR3 contains 15 residues. The V gene's germline CDR1 is WNHNN and CDR2 SYGVQD (reference sequence). The CDR3 protein is CASRESSSNTGELFF. CDR3 sequence (DNA): TGCGCCAGCAGGGAGTCTAGCTCAAACACCGGGGAGCTGTTTTTT.

Concerning this clonotype itself: Sequence at one end of the junction differs from germline and may be a read error. The rearrangement joins TRBV11-2 to TRBJ2-7; D is possibly TRBD1 or TRBD2 (5 bases each). Germline values: CDR1 SGHAT, CDR2 FQNNGV. This CDR3 is 12 amino acids long. The CDR3 region has the DNA TGTGCCAGCAGCTTACCTCGGGACGAGCAGTGCTTC. Translating gives CASSLPRDEQCF.

This clonotype was found many times. This chain connects TRBV9 to TRBJ2-5; tentatively, D is TRBD2 (5 bases). The CDR3 is 13 residues long. CDR1 SGDLS and CDR2 YYNGEE come from the germline V gene. The V and J ends lost 4 bases and 5 bases respectively, with 12 bases between them. The CDR3 spells CASSTRPGETQYF. DNA of the CDR3: TGTGCCAGCAGCACCCGACCGGGGGAGACCCAGTACTTC.

The count of this clonotype is one. The chain combines TRBV7-8 with TRBJ2-7; weak D call: TRBD2 (7 bases). The J call may be wrong; the DNA end is better matched by TRBJ2-1. The V gene's germline CDR1 is SGHVS and CDR2 FQNEAQ. The CDR3 is made up of 17 amino acids. CDR3 bases: TGTGCCAGCAGCTTAAAGGCGGGGGCCAGCTCCTACAATGAGCAGTTCTTC. Translation gives CASSLKAGASSYNEQFF.

The V call is TRBV6-6, the J call TRBJ2-5; the D gene is possibly TRBD2 (5 bases). V lost 6 bases and J lost 3, with 14 bases in between. Germline V CDR1 and CDR2: MNHNY, SVGAGI (reference sequence). The CDR3 is 14 amino acids. DNA for the CDR3: TGTGCCAGCAGCGACAACGGGGTTGAAGAGACCCAGTACTTC. Protein product: CASSDNGVEETQYF.